Presented here are 18 T cell receptor beta chains from one specimen sequenced in a study of PD-1 blockade in classical Hodgkin lymphoma. TCRdb keeps only in-frame clones here, not all; method: immunoSEQ multiplex PCR. Of 14,000 or so clones listed, roughly 80% are singletons. Every patient relapsed after autologous stem cell transplantation, and brentuximab vedotin exposure varied. This specimen consisted of peripheral blood mononuclear cells (PBMCs), obtained at baseline. Every receptor here comes from a human donor with classical Hodgkin lymphoma.

This sequence joins TRBV10-3 and TRBJ1-3, with D perhaps matching TRBD1 (5 bases). Trimming removed 2 bases at V and 0 bases at J, with 8 bases between. The CDR3 is made up of 15 amino acids. Germline CDR1 is ENHRY and CDR2 is SYGVKD. The CDR3 here is CAISEGTASGNTIYF. CDR3 nucleotide sequence: TGTGCCATCAGTGAGGGGACGGCCTCTGGAAACACCATATATTTT.

The CDR3 is CASSPMANTEAFF. As DNA, the CDR3 is TGTGCCAGCTCACCAATGGCCAACACTGAAGCTTTCTTT. This chain joins TRBV18 and TRBJ1-1, with D unresolved. The length of the CDR3 is 13 residues. The germline V gene encodes CDR1 KGHSH and CDR2 LQKENI. V lost 2 bases and J lost 2, with 6 bases in between.

This clone was counted a few times. The rearrangement uses TRBV19 and TRBJ1-2; a possible D gene is TRBD1 (6 bases). Germline lookup yields CDR1 LNHDA and CDR2 SQIVND (reference sequence). V lost 4 bases and J lost 3, with 21 bases in between. This CDR3 contains 17 residues. The DNA of the CDR3 is TGTGCCAGTAGTAACCCCGAATTGGGGGGGCGATACTATGGCTACACCTTC. It is translated as CASSNPELGGRYYGYTF.

The chain recombines TRBV9 with TRBJ2-7; D is perhaps TRBD1 (6 bases). The CDR3 consists of 16 residues. Germline CDR1 reads SGDLS; CDR2 reads YYNGEE. V was pared by 4 bases and J by 0 bases, with 17 bases between. CDR3: CASSPQSTGSSYEQYF. The CDR3 DNA sequence: TGTGCCAGCAGCCCCCAATCTACAGGGAGCTCCTACGAGCAGTACTTC.

The chain is built from TRBV13 and TRBJ1-1; D not resolved. V dropped 4 bases and J dropped 0 bases, with 9 bases sitting between them. This CDR3 spans 14 amino acids. Germline CDR1 and CDR2: PRHDT and FYEKMQ (reference sequence). The CDR3 nucleotides are TGTGCCAGCAGCTCCTGGGAGGTGAACACTGAAGCTTTCTTT. This translates into CASSSWEVNTEAFF. The complete variable domain, with remaining parts taken from reference TRBV13 and TRBJ1-1, reads AAGVIQSPRHLIKEKRETATLKCYPIPRHDTVYWYQQGPGQDPQFLISFYEKMQSDKGSIPDRFSAQQFSDYHSELNMSSLELGDSALYFCASSSWEVNTEAFFGQGTRLTVV.

This chain links TRBV19 with TRBJ1-5, with 7 bases aligning to TRBD1. This CDR3 is 14 amino acids long. V gave up 3 bases and J gave up 4 bases; unmatched junction bases: 3. Germline-derived CDR1 and CDR2 are LNHDA and SQIVND (reference sequence). In DNA form, the CDR3 reads TGTGCCAGTAGTATGGCAGGGGGGAATCAGCCCCAGCATTTT. It encodes CASSMAGGNQPQHF.

This clone was found once. The CDR3 reads CASSLSLAGAEQFF. The CDR3 DNA follows: TGTGCCAGCAGCTTAAGTCTAGCGGGGGCCGAGCAGTTCTTC. This chain joins TRBV7-9 and TRBJ2-1, with TRBD2 matching 10 bases. CDR1 and CDR2 (germline): SEHNR, FQNEAQ (reference sequence). The CDR3 consists of 14 residues. V lost 2 bases to trimming and J lost 10 bases; unmatched junction nucleotides: 5.

The chain combines TRBV18 with TRBJ1-4; D not resolved. The V end lost 1 base, the J end lost 6 bases, and 9 bases lay between the germline ends. Per germline, CDR1 KGHSH and CDR2 LQKENI. This CDR3 region has 14 residues. The CDR3 DNA follows: TGTGCCAGCTCACCACGGGGAAACGATGAAAAACTGTTTTTT. This sequence encodes CASSPRGNDEKLFF. Full variable domain (remainder filled in from reference TRBV18 and TRBJ1-4): NAGVMQNPRHLVRRRGQEARLRCSPMKGHSHVYWYRQLPEEGLKFMVYLQKENIIDESGMPKERFSAEFPKEGPSILRIQQVVRGDSAAYFCASSPRGNDEKLFFGSGTQLSVL.

This clone appeared once. The rearrangement links TRBV5-1 to TRBJ1-5, with 7 bases fitting TRBD1. After removal of 0 bases from V and 6 bases from J, the junction contained 6 bases not matched to a gene. CDR3 length: 15 residues. In germline, CDR1 is SGHRS, CDR2 YFSETQ. CDR3 amino acids: CASSLGQGGSQPQHF. The CDR3 nucleotides read TGCGCCAGCAGCTTGGGACAGGGAGGGAGTCAGCCCCAGCATTTT. Drawing the rest from reference TRBV5-1 and TRBJ1-5, the complete variable domain is KAGVTQTPRYLIKTRGQQVTLSCSPISGHRSVSWYQQTPGQGLQFLFEYFSETQRNKGNFPGRFSGRQFSNSRSEMNVSTLELGDSALYLCASSLGQGGSQPQHFGDGTRLSIL.

CDR3: CASSYWAVSTGELFF. The CDR3 region has the DNA TGTGCCAGCAGTTATTGGGCGGTTAGTACCGGGGAGCTGTTTTTT. The chain recombines TRBV6-6 with TRBJ2-2; D remains unclear. The CDR3 totals 15 residues. V was clipped by 3 bases and J by 5 bases, with 13 bases between them. In germline, CDR1 is MNHNY, CDR2 SVGAGI (reference sequence).

The sample holds one count of this clone. This chain links TRBV5-1 with TRBJ2-3, with TRBD2 matching 9 bases. The CDR3 is 15 residues long. V lost 5 bases, J lost 4 bases, and 8 bases stayed unmatched. The V gene's germline CDR1 is SGHRS and CDR2 YFSETQ. The CDR3 DNA sequence: TGCGCCAGCAGTACAGCGGGGGGCCCCGCAGATACGCAGTATTTT. Translating gives CASSTAGGPADTQYF.

This clone was observed a few times. CDR3 sequence reads: CASSLLGLAEYQETQYF. CDR3 bases: TGTGCCAGCAGCTTGCTTGGACTAGCGGAGTACCAAGAGACCCAGTACTTC. The chain links TRBV5-6 to TRBJ2-5, with 10 positions matching TRBD2. Germline trimming cut 1 base from V and 0 bases from J; bases unmatched to any gene: 6. CDR1 and CDR2 (germline): SGHDT, YYEEEE. The CDR3 totals 17 residues. Together with reference TRBV5-6 and TRBJ2-5, the CDR3 gives the full variable domain: DAGVTQSPTHLIKTRGQQVTLRCSPKSGHDTVSWYQQALGQGPQFIFQYYEEEERQRGNFPDRFSGHQFPNYSSELNVNALLLGDSALYLCASSLLGLAEYQETQYFGPGTRLLVL.

The gene calls are TRBV27 and TRBJ1-2; no clear D gene. CDR1 and CDR2 from the germline V gene are MNHEY and SMNVEV (reference sequence). Trimming shortened V by 4 bases and J by 7 bases, and 10 bases separated the two germline ends. The CDR3 is 12 amino acids. In DNA, the CDR3 is TGTGCCAGCAGTTCTAACCGGTCTGGCTACACCTTC. Translated, it gives CASSSNRSGYTF.

The genes are TRBV2 and TRBJ1-5, with unresolved D. The CDR3 consists of 12 residues. V shed 6 bases and J shed 3 bases, with 6 bases lying between them. Germline V gives CDR1 SNHLY, CDR2 FYNNEI. The CDR3 DNA reads TGTGCCAGCAGAGGCTCCAATCAGCCCCAGCATTTT. It specifies CASRGSNQPQHF.

CDR3 loop: CASSLTSGALWDTQYF. CDR3 nucleotides: TGTGCCAGCAGCCTGACTAGCGGGGCCCTCTGGGATACGCAGTATTTT. V usage is TRBV11-2 and J usage is TRBJ2-3; 11 nucleotides line up with TRBD2. Trimming cost V 5 bases and J 6 bases; bases outside gene matches: 10. Germline-derived CDR1 and CDR2 are SGHAT and FQNNGV. The CDR3 has 16 amino acids.

This clone was recorded only once. The chain couples TRBV9 to TRBJ1-6; D uncertain. The CDR3 is made up of 12 amino acids. CDR1 and CDR2 (germline): SGDLS, YYNGEE. V shed 4 bases and J shed 11 bases, with 10 bases lying between them. The CDR3 coding sequence is TGTGCCAGCAGCCAAGACTCCCCACCCCTCCACTTT. The encoded protein is CASSQDSPPLHF.

The chain has TRBV6-5 and TRBJ1-2, with a weak D call TRBD1 (5 bases). The V end lost 2 bases, the J end lost 5 bases, and 6 bases lay between the germline ends. CDR1 and CDR2 (germline): MNHEY, SVGAGI. CDR3 length equals 12 residues. This chain's CDR3 is CASSYGGYGYTF. The CDR3 DNA reads as TGTGCCAGCAGTTACGGGGGGTATGGCTACACCTTC.

The chain joins TRBV6-5 to TRBJ2-7; TRBD2 matches at 10 bases. The J segment lost 6 bases and the V segment lost 3 bases, leaving 5 bases of the junction unmatched. The CDR3 totals 14 residues. Germline V gene sequence: CDR1 MNHEY, CDR2 SVGAGI. The CDR3 protein is CASSYSGGSGEQYF. CDR3 sequence (DNA): TGTGCCAGCAGTTATAGCGGGGGGTCGGGCGAGCAGTACTTC.